The 20 T cell receptor beta chains presented below share a single source sample, sequenced in a study of blood T cell repertoires in COVID-19. Produced via immunoSEQ multiplex PCR; TCRdb's table is partial and in-frame only. This sample has around 290,000 clones, with around nine tenths found just once. The sequenced sample was PBMCs or T cells enriched from blood (not recorded which). The receptors stem from a woman aged 18 to 35 who had recovered from COVID-19.

This chain links TRBV7-6 with TRBJ2-7, with 8 nucleotides matching TRBD1. Germline trimming cut 5 bases from V and 2 bases from J; bases unmatched to any gene: 8. Germline V gives CDR1 SGHVS, CDR2 FNYEAQ. This CDR3 region has 15 residues. CDR3 residues: CASSLLGQETYEQYF. The CDR3 nucleotides are TGTGCCAGCAGCCTACTGGGACAGGAGACCTACGAGCAGTACTTC.

This clone occurred once. The V gene is TRBV28, the J gene TRBJ2-7; D possibly corresponds to TRBD1 (5 bases). The CDR3 is 14 amino acids. Germline loops: CDR1 MDHEN, CDR2 SYDVKM. Between the trimmed V and J ends, which lost 2 bases and 3 bases, there was a span of 11 bases. In DNA form, the CDR3 reads TGTGCCAGCAGTTTAGCAGGGAAGTTCTACGAGCAGTACTTC. Translation gives CASSLAGKFYEQYF.

The chain employs TRBV19 and TRBJ2-3, with TRBD2 matching 9 bases. CDR1 is LNHDA, CDR2 SQIVND, per germline (reference sequence). With 8 bases clipped from V and 0 bases from J, the junction kept 3 bases outside the gene matches. CDR3 length: 14 amino acids. The CDR3 region has the DNA TGTGCCAGTGCTACTAGCGGGAGCACAGATACGCAGTATTTT. Translated, it gives CASATSGSTDTQYF.

The genes are TRBV11-2 and TRBJ2-7; 7 bases agree with TRBD1. Germline CDR1 is SGHAT and CDR2 is FQNNGV. V dropped 1 base and J dropped 5; count of bases not matched to a gene: 8. The CDR3 has 15 residues. Here the CDR3 reads CASSLVSGGPDEQYF. In DNA, the CDR3 is TGTGCCAGCAGCTTAGTATCAGGGGGTCCGGACGAGCAGTACTTC.

The chain joins TRBV27 to TRBJ2-5, with 9 bases matching TRBD2. The CDR3 runs to 16 residues. The germline gives CDR1 MNHEY, CDR2 SMNVEV (reference sequence). V was clipped by 2 bases and J by 4 bases; unmatched bases: 8. CDR3 nucleotides: TGTGCCAGCAGTTTAGGGGGCGGGAGGGCCGGAGAGACCCAGTACTTC. Protein product: CASSLGGGRAGETQYF.

The V call is TRBV4-1, the J call TRBJ2-2; D gene unclear. Germline V gene lookup returns CDR1 MGHRA and CDR2 YSYEKL. The CDR3 has 15 residues. Trimming removed 0 bases at V and 6 bases at J, with 11 bases between. The CDR3 DNA reads as TGCGCCAGCAGCCAAGAGCGGCTTTCCCCCGGGGAGCTGTTTTTT. Protein: CASSQERLSPGELFF.

The rearrangement uses TRBV9 and TRBJ2-2; TRBD2 agrees at 9 bases. The CDR3 is 17 amino acids. The V gene end was trimmed by 0 bases and the J gene end by 6 bases; junction bases not matched to a gene: 9. Germline CDR1 reads SGDLS; CDR2 reads YYNGEE. The CDR3 reads CASSVVPAGGVPGELFF. DNA for the CDR3: TGTGCCAGCAGCGTAGTTCCAGCGGGGGGCGTACCCGGGGAGCTGTTTTTT.

The V call is TRBV4-3, the J call TRBJ2-1; 9 positions match TRBD2. The ends lost 0 bases at V and 10 bases at J; junction bases unmatched: 10. The CDR3 extends over 16 amino acids. The germline gives CDR1 LGHNA, CDR2 YSLEER. CDR3 nucleotide sequence: TGCGCCAGCAGCCAAGATCGTGGCGGGGGGGCACAGGAGCAGTTCTTC. It specifies CASSQDRGGGAQEQFF.

In its sample, this clone was seen once. J is TRBJ2-5 and V is TRBV5-6, with a possible D match to TRBD1 (5 bases). Germline loops: CDR1 SGHDT, CDR2 YYEEEE. This CDR3 is built from 16 residues. Trimming pared 0 bases from V and 1 base from J, leaving 13 bases between. The CDR3: CASSLGVGRVQETQYF. CDR3 DNA: TGTGCCAGCAGCTTGGGGGTCGGCAGGGTCCAAGAGACCCAGTACTTC.

V usage is TRBV4-3 and J usage is TRBJ1-1, with 9 bases lining up with TRBD1. After removal of 1 base from V and 1 base from J, the junction contained 16 bases not matched to a gene. The CDR3 extends over 20 amino acids. Germline CDR1 LGHNA, CDR2 YSLEER. The CDR3 sequence is CASSQGVLGQGKVGNTEAFF. Written as DNA, the CDR3 is TGCGCCAGCAGCCAAGGGGTCTTGGGACAGGGAAAAGTCGGGAACACTGAAGCTTTCTTT.

This CDR3 reads CASSLGQGYQFF. CDR3 bases: TGTGCCAGCAGCCTCGGACAGGGGTATCAGTTCTTC. V and J are TRBV9 and TRBJ2-1, with 9 nucleotides matching TRBD1. Germline V gene lookup returns CDR1 SGDLS and CDR2 YYNGEE. This CDR3 region has 12 residues. The trim removed 4 bases at V and 13 bases at J, leaving 6 bases unmatched.

This clone occurred once. This chain joins TRBV11-2 and TRBJ1-2; 7 bases map to TRBD1. There are 12 residues in the CDR3. From germline, CDR1 is SGHAT and CDR2 FQNNGV. V lost 5 bases, J lost 7 bases, and 4 bases stayed unmatched. CDR3: CASSDGQAGYTF. In DNA form, the CDR3 reads TGTGCCAGCAGCGACGGACAGGCTGGCTACACCTTC.

The chain links TRBV28 to TRBJ1-1; tentatively, D is TRBD1 (5 bases). The CDR3 has 15 residues. Germline lookup yields CDR1 MDHEN and CDR2 SYDVKM. The V and J ends lost 2 bases and 11 bases respectively, with 21 bases between them. The CDR3 DNA reads as TGTGCCAGCAGTTTAATGGCACTATACTCGAAGGGGGCTTTCTTT. Protein: CASSLMALYSKGAFF. The whole variable domain, remainder taken from reference TRBV28 and TRBJ1-1, is DVKVTQSSRYLVKRTGEKVFLECVQDMDHENMFWYRQDPGLGLRLIYFSYDVKMKEKGDIPEGYSVSREKKERFSLILESASTNQTSMYLCASSLMALYSKGAFFGQGTRLTVV.

This chain uses TRBV19 with TRBJ2-2, with TRBD1 as a possible D gene (6 bases). There are 15 residues in the CDR3. Germline V gene data show CDR1 as LNHDA and CDR2 as SQIVND (reference sequence). The V end lost 6 bases, the J end lost 4 bases, and 15 bases lay between the germline ends. The CDR3 nucleotides read TGTGCCAGTAGCCCCGGGACACTATTCACCGGGGAGCTGTTTTTT. Protein product: CASSPGTLFTGELFF.

This clone came up once. This chain uses TRBV28 with TRBJ1-5, with D possibly matching TRBD1 (6 bases). The V end lost 6 bases, the J end lost 6 bases, and 21 bases lay between the germline ends. Germline-derived CDR1 and CDR2 are MDHEN and SYDVKM. CDR3 length equals 16 residues. The CDR3 loop reads CASSRWGQGIGQPQHF. CDR3 nucleotides: TGTGCCAGCAGCCGATGGGGTCAGGGGATTGGTCAGCCCCAGCATTTT.

The chain uses TRBV6-5 and TRBJ1-4; no reliable D call. The CDR3 loop spans 14 amino acids. V dropped 6 bases and J dropped 1 base, with 9 bases sitting between them. Germline V gene sequence: CDR1 MNHEY, CDR2 SVGAGI. The CDR3 DNA follows: TGTGCCAGCAGCGCCGGGATAACTAATGAAAAACTGTTTTTT. Protein sequence: CASSAGITNEKLFF.

This clone came up once. J is TRBJ2-2 and V is TRBV6-2 or TRBV6-3; 8 bases are a match to TRBD2. Trimming at V came to 5 bases and at J to 3 bases, leaving 2 bases not matched to a gene. Germline assignment: CDR1 MNHEY and CDR2 SVGEGT. This CDR3 comprises 14 residues. The CDR3 sequence: CASSPLADTGELFF. DNA of the CDR3: TGTGCCAGCAGTCCACTAGCGGACACCGGGGAGCTGTTTTTT.

This rearrangement joins TRBV7-3 to TRBJ2-1; no clear D gene. V shed 5 bases and J shed 8 bases, with 10 bases lying between them. The CDR3 length is 12 residues. In germline, CDR1 is SGHTA, CDR2 FQGTGA. CDR3 amino acids: CASSNTLHEQFF. The CDR3 nucleotides read TGTGCCAGCAGCAACACCCTCCATGAGCAGTTCTTC.

This clone was seen a handful of times. This chain links TRBV5-1 with TRBJ2-3; 9 bases fit TRBD1. The J segment lost 5 bases and the V segment lost 3 bases, leaving 1 base of the junction unmatched. The germline V gene encodes CDR1 SGHRS and CDR2 YFSETQ. The CDR3 has 13 amino acids. The CDR3 region is CASSWGQGDTQYF. The CDR3 nucleotides read TGCGCCAGCAGCTGGGGACAGGGAGATACGCAGTATTTT.

The rearrangement uses TRBV5-6 and TRBJ1-2, with a possible D match to TRBD1 (6 bases). The CDR3 is made up of 12 amino acids. V was clipped by 1 base and J by 6 bases, with 7 bases between them. Germline lookup yields CDR1 SGHDT and CDR2 YYEEEE. Here the CDR3 reads CASSLRGNGYTF. In DNA, the CDR3 is TGTGCCAGCAGCTTGAGGGGGAATGGCTACACCTTC.